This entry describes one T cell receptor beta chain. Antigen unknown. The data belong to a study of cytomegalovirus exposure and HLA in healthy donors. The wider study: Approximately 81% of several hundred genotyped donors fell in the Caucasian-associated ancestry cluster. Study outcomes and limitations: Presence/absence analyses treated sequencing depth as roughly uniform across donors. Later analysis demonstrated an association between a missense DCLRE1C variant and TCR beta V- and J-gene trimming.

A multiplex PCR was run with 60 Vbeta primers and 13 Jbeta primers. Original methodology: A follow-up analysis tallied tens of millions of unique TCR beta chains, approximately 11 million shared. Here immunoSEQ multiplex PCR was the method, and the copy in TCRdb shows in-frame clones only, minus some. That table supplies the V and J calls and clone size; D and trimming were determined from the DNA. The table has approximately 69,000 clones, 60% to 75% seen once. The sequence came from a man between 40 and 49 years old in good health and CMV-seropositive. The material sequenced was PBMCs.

CDR3 DNA sequence: TGTGCCAGCAGCTGGAGGGGTTCGGCGGGGGGGGTCACAGATACGCAGTATTTT. The encoded protein is CASSWRGSAGGVTDTQYF. The V and J genes are TRBV7-2 and TRBJ2-3; 9 bases line up with TRBD2. Germline assignment: CDR1 SGHTA and CDR2 FQGNSA. The trim removed 4 bases at V and 2 bases at J, leaving 13 bases unmatched. This CDR3 has 18 residues.